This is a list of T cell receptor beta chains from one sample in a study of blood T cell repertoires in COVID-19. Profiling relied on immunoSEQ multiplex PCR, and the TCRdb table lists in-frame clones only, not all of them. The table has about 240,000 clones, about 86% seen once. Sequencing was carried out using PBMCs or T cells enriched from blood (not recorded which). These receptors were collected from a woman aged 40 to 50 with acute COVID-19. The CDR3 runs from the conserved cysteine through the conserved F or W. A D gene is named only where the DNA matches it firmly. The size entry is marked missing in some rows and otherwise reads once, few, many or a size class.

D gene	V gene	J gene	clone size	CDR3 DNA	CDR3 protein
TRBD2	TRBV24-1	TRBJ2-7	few	TGTGCCTGGGGAATGCGGGAGTACGAGCAGTACTTC	CAWGMREYEQYF
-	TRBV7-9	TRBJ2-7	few	TGTGCCAGCAGCACCGGGACTGCTGACTCCTACGAGCAGTACTTC	CASSTGTADSYEQYF
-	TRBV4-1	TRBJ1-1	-	TGCGCCAGCAGCCAAGATCCAGGTCTGAACACTGAAGCTTTCTTT	CASSQDPGLNTEAFF
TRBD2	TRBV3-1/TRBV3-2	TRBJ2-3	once	TGTGCCAGCAGCCAAGAAGGATTAGCGGGCGGTGGGACAGATACGCAGTATTTT	CASSQEGLAGGGTDTQYF
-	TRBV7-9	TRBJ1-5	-	TGTGCCAGCAGCTTAGTCACAGGGCCCAATCAGCCCCAGCATTTT	CASSLVTGPNQPQHF
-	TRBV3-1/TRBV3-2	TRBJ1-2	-	TGTGCCAGCAGCCAAGGTCGCGGGGCAGAACACTATGGCTACACCTTC	CASSQGRGAEHYGYTF
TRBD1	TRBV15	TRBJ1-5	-	TGTGCCACCAGCGCCCGGACAGGGGGCGATCAGCCCCAGCATTTT	CATSARTGGDQPQHF
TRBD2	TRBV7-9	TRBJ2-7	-	TGTGCCAGCAGCCCCAACAGGTTAACTAGCGGGAACACCTACGAGCAGTACTTC	CASSPNRLTSGNTYEQYF
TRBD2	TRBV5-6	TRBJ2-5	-	TGTGCCAGCAGCTTCGGACTAGCGAGGGAGACCCAGTACTTC	CASSFGLARETQYF
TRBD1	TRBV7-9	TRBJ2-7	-	TGTGCCAGCAGCCCTACAGGGGTCCTCTCCTACGAGCAGTACTTC	CASSPTGVLSYEQYF
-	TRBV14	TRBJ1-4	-	TGTGCCAGCAGCCAAGATCTAGGTGAAAAACTGTTTTTT	CASSQDLGEKLFF
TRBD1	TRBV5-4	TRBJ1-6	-	TGTGCCAGCAGCGTTGACAGGGGGCCTTCACCCCTCCACTTT	CASSVDRGPSPLHF
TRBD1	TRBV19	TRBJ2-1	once	TGTGCCAGTAGTATGACAGGGGAAGATGAGCAGTTCTTC	CASSMTGEDEQFF
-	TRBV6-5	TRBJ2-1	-	TGTGCCAGCAGTTACTCGAAGGCTAGAAACAATGAGCAGTTCTTC	CASSYSKARNNEQFF
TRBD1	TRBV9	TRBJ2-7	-	TGTGCCAGCAGCGTAGGGACAGGGCCTTCCTACGAGCAGTACTTC	CASSVGTGPSYEQYF
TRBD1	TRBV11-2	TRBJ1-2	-	TGTGCCAGCAGCTTAGGACCCCGGACAGGCCTTAACTATGGCTACACCTTC	CASSLGPRTGLNYGYTF
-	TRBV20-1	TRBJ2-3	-	TGCAGTGCCATTAGCGCTCAGGCGCAGTATTTT	CSAISAQAQYF
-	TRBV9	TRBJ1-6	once	TGTGCCAGCAGCGTGGGGCCCAATAATTCACCCCTCCACTTT	CASSVGPNNSPLHF
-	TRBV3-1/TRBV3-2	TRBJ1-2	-	TGTGCCAGCAGCCAAGATTTGGGCAGGGCATATGGCTACACCTTC	CASSQDLGRAYGYTF
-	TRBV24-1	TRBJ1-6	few	TGTGCCACCAGCGACGCGGGGAGTAATTCACCCCTCCACTTT	CATSDAGSNSPLHF
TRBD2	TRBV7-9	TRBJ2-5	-	TGTGCCAGCAGCCCAAGACTAGCGGGAGAAGGAGAGACCCAGTACTTC	CASSPRLAGEGETQYF
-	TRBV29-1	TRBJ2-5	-	TGCAGCGTTTTGTCAGGGGCAGAGACCCAGTACTTC	CSVLSGAETQYF
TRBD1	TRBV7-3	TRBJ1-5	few	TGTGCCAGCAGCTCCCCTTACCGACAGGGGTGGCAGCCCCAGCATTTT	CASSSPYRQGWQPQHF
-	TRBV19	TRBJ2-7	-	TGTGCCAGTAGTATTCAGGGGCGGTACGAGCAGTACTTC	CASSIQGRYEQYF
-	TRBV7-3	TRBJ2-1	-	TGTGCCAGCAGCTTAACTAGTCCCAATGAGCAGTTCTTC	CASSLTSPNEQFF
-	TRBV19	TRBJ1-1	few	TGTGCCAGTAGTGTCCTTCCGAACACTGAAGCTTTCTTT	CASSVLPNTEAFF
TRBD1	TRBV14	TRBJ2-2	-	TGTGCCAGCAGCCCATGGGACAGGGGGATTACCGGGGAGCTGTTTTTT	CASSPWDRGITGELFF
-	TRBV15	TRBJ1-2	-	TGTGCCACCAGCAGAGGAAAAACAGGGTTGTTAGGCTACACCTTC	CATSRGKTGLLGYTF
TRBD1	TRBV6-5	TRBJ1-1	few	TGTGCCAGCAGTTACTTGGACAGGGACACTGAAGCTTTCTTT	CASSYLDRDTEAFF
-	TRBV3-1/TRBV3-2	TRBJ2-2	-	TGTGCCAGCAGCCAAGGGGCCGCGAACACCGGGGAGCTGTTTTTT	CASSQGAANTGELFF
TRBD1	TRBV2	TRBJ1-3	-	TGTGCCAGCAGTGTAGCAGGGGGAAGAAACACCATATATTTT	CASSVAGGRNTIYF